The 2 T cell receptor beta chains reported below all come from one sample, sequenced in a study of blood T cell repertoires in COVID-19. Measured with immunoSEQ multiplex PCR; TCRdb has only the in-frame clones, and not every one. The data hold some 300,000 clones, with 70% to 90% observed a single time. The sequenced sample consisted of PBMCs or T cells enriched from blood (not recorded which). These TCRs come from a woman in her twenties or thirties who had recovered from COVID-19.

The chain has TRBV6-2 or TRBV6-3 and TRBJ2-3; the match to TRBD2 covers 12 bases. Germline CDR1 MNHEY, CDR2 SVGEGT. The CDR3 runs 18 residues. The junction had 8 bases not matched to a gene; V was cut back by 2 bases and J by 2 bases. For the CDR3, the DNA is TGTGCCAGCAGTTACCCAGCGACTAGCGGGGGCATCACAGATACGCAGTATTTT. This gives the protein CASSYPATSGGITDTQYF.

The chain combines TRBV3-1 (or the pseudogene TRBV3-2) with TRBJ1-2; D is ambiguous. Germline CDR1 LGHDT, CDR2 YNNKEL (reference sequence). The CDR3 totals 12 residues. V shed 4 bases and J shed 7 bases, with 10 bases lying between them. The chain's CDR3 is CASSRASGGYTF. In DNA, the CDR3 is TGTGCCAGCAGCCGCGCCTCGGGTGGCTACACCTTC.